A selection of T cell receptor beta chains follows, all from one sample in a study of CD8 T cells in ankylosing spondylitis. TCRdb reanalysed the 5' RACE reads using MiXCR and keeps one entry per CDR3 protein. The sample lists about 540,000 distinct CDR3 sequences, 12% occurring once. The sample consisted of blood, either unsorted or a sorted T cell fraction (not recorded which). Source of these receptors: a male donor with ankylosing spondylitis. Each CDR3 is given with its conserved first and last residue. Fields, in order: clone size, J gene, D gene, V gene, CDR3 protein, CDR3 DNA. A D gene is named only where the DNA matches it firmly. Clone size appears in some rows only: once, few, many, or a class for an expanded clone.

size: few
J: TRBJ1-1
D: -
V: TRBV27
CDR3: CASSRDLQGHGTEAFF
DNA: TGTGCCAGCAGCCGCGACTTACAGGGACACGGCACTGAAGCTTTCTTT

size: many
J: TRBJ1-5
D: -
V: TRBV24-1
CDR3: CATSDPRGPQHF
DNA: TGTGCCACCAGTGACCCTCGGGGGCCCCAGCATTTT

size: -
J: TRBJ2-3
D: TRBD2
V: TRBV27
CDR3: CATSSGPVSVGQYF
DNA: TGTGCCACCTCTAGCGGCCCGGTGAGCGTAGGGCAGTATTTT

size: -
J: TRBJ2-5
D: TRBD1
V: TRBV5-1
CDR3: CASSSRGLETQYF
DNA: TGCGCCAGCAGCTCCAGGGGGTTGGAGACCCAGTACTTC

size: -
J: TRBJ1-1
D: -
V: TRBV12-3/TRBV12-4
CDR3: CASRSGRTEAFF
DNA: TGTGCCAGCAGATCAGGGCGGACTGAAGCTTTCTTT

size: many
J: TRBJ2-1
D: TRBD2
V: TRBV12-3/TRBV12-4
CDR3: CASSLNWPSGSHPYNEQFF
DNA: TGTGCCAGCAGTTTAAACTGGCCAAGCGGGAGTCATCCCTACAATGAGCAGTTCTTC

size: -
J: TRBJ1-1
D: -
V: TRBV5-1
CDR3: CASSLAEQGRGTEAFF
DNA: TGCGCCAGCAGCTTGGCCGAGCAGGGAAGGGGGACTGAAGCTTTCTTT

size: -
J: TRBJ2-2
D: TRBD2
V: TRBV11-1
CDR3: CASSSVTSGKAGTGELFF
DNA: TGTGCCAGCAGCTCTGTGACTAGCGGGAAGGCGGGCACCGGGGAGCTGTTTTTT

size: -
J: TRBJ2-1
D: -
V: TRBV4-2
CDR3: CASSQDITGPSYNEQFF
DNA: TGTGCCAGCAGCCAAGATATTACGGGCCCCTCCTACAATGAGCAGTTCTTC

size: -
J: TRBJ2-6
D: TRBD1
V: TRBV13
CDR3: CASAPGTGASGANVLTF
DNA: TGTGCCAGCGCCCCGGGGACAGGGGCCTCTGGGGCCAACGTCCTGACTTTC

size: -
J: TRBJ2-7
D: TRBD1
V: TRBV6-5
CDR3: CASSYGGSPLGQGYEQYF
DNA: TGTGCCAGCAGTTACGGTGGTTCGCCGTTGGGACAGGGGTACGAGCAGTACTTC

size: -
J: TRBJ2-5
D: TRBD1
V: TRBV5-6
CDR3: CASSWTGGRGETQYF
DNA: TGTGCCAGCAGCTGGACAGGGGGCAGGGGGGAGACCCAGTACTTC

size: -
J: TRBJ1-5
D: TRBD1
V: TRBV4-1
CDR3: CASSQVRQGDQPQHF
DNA: TGCGCCAGCAGCCAAGTCCGACAGGGAGATCAGCCCCAGCATTTT

size: -
J: TRBJ2-1
D: -
V: TRBV20-1
CDR3: CSASEPGLALKEQFF
DNA: TGCAGTGCTAGTGAACCGGGATTAGCACTTAAGGAGCAGTTCTTC

size: few
J: TRBJ2-3
D: TRBD2
V: TRBV6-1
CDR3: CASSEIAGLTDTQYF
DNA: TGTGCCAGCAGTGAAATAGCGGGACTCACAGATACGCAGTATTTT

size: -
J: TRBJ1-4
D: TRBD1
V: TRBV7-9
CDR3: CASSSWDSINEKLFF
DNA: TGTGCCAGCAGTTCGTGGGACAGTATTAATGAAAAACTGTTTTTT

size: -
J: TRBJ2-2
D: -
V: TRBV20-1
CDR3: CSVWDFNTGELFF
DNA: TGCAGTGTCTGGGACTTCAACACCGGGGAGCTGTTTTTT

size: few
J: TRBJ1-2
D: TRBD1
V: TRBV7-2
CDR3: CASSLAHGDSNTF
DNA: TGTGCCAGCAGCTTAGCGCATGGGGACAGCAACACCTTC